This record covers a single T cell receptor beta chain. The data are from a study of blood T cell repertoires in COVID-19. Data came from immunoSEQ multiplex PCR; TCRdb stores just in-frame clones and leaves some out. The table has about 380,000 clones, roughly 80% seen once. Trimming removed 4 bases from V and 9 bases from J; junction bases left unmatched: 8. This CDR3 has 15 residues. Germline assignment: CDR1 SGHDT and CDR2 YYEEEE. The sequencing input was peripheral blood. The chain recombines TRBV5-6 with TRBJ1-6; the match to TRBD1 covers 9 bases. The origin of this receptor is a human donor with acute or convalescent COVID-19. The donor label of this sample is uncertain. CDR3 nucleotide sequence: TGTGCCAGCAGCAGTACCGGGACAGGGTCTTCACCCCTCCACTTT. This encodes CASSSTGTGSSPLHF.